This entry lists 13 T cell receptor beta chains sequenced from one sample in a study of beta chain features in type 1 diabetes. Investigators reverse transcribed all isolated RNA, so they sequenced expressed TCRB transcripts. This table comes from immunoSEQ multiplex PCR, and its TCRdb copy is limited to in-frame clones, with some not included. This table has some 500,000 clones, about an eighth appearing once. The sequenced material came from naive CD4+ T cells from blood. These receptor sequences come from a woman aged 18 to 35 in good health.

This chain joins TRBV9 and TRBJ2-1; no clear D. The germline V gene has CDR1 SGDLS and CDR2 YYNGEE. The CDR3 sequence is 12 residues long. V lost 5 bases, J lost 10 bases, and 13 bases lay in between. In nucleotides, the CDR3 is TGTGCCAGCAGTGAAGATGCATACGAGCAGTTCTTC. Its protein is CASSEDAYEQFF.

The chain carries TRBV7-9 and TRBJ1-4; D might be TRBD1 (5 bases). CDR1 and CDR2 (germline): SEHNR, FQNEAQ (reference sequence). The V gene lost 5 bases and the J gene lost 4 bases, with 11 bases spanning the gap. CDR3 length: 14 residues. The DNA for the CDR3 is TGTGCCAGCAGCAAGGGGAACAGTAATGAAAAACTGTTTTTT. Translating gives CASSKGNSNEKLFF.

The genes are TRBV5-1 and TRBJ2-1, with unresolved D. The CDR3 is made up of 14 amino acids. The ends were cut back, 2 bases at V and 5 bases at J, with 11 bases in the middle. CDR1 SGHRS and CDR2 YFSETQ come from the germline V gene. CDR3 in amino acids: CASSFPTVNNEQFF. The CDR3, as DNA: TGCGCCAGCAGCTTCCCTACAGTTAACAATGAGCAGTTCTTC.

This clone was seen only a few times. The CDR3, as DNA: TGTGCCAGCAGCTTAGACCGTCTCGTC. It is translated as CASSLDRLV. This chain uses TRBV7-9 with TRBJ2-7; D is ambiguous. Germline CDR1 SEHNR, CDR2 FQNEAQ (reference sequence). The CDR3 contains 9 residues.

This chain joins TRBV23-1 and TRBJ1-1; D remains ambiguous. TRBV23-1 is an ORF for which the function is uncertain. The CDR3 length is 13 residues. V dropped 6 bases and J dropped 4 bases, with 12 bases sitting between them. CDR3 DNA sequence: TGCGCCAGCAGACCCCCGGTAAGCACTGAAGCTTTCTTT. Translating it yields CASRPPVSTEAFF.

The chain links TRBV6-6 to TRBJ2-3, with TRBD2 as a possible D gene (5 bases). V was shortened by 7 bases and J by 2 bases, with 13 bases between the two germline ends. The CDR3 loop spans 14 amino acids. Germline CDR1 MNHNY, CDR2 SVGAGI (reference sequence). CDR3 loop: CASTPGSLTDTQYF. CDR3 DNA sequence: TGTGCCAGCACTCCGGGGAGCCTCACAGATACGCAGTATTTT.

This clone turned up a few times. Other DNA sequences from this sample encode an identical CDR3 as well. CDR3 DNA: TGCGCCAGCAGCTTGGCGGGAGTTGGTTACAATGAGCAGTTCTTC. It specifies CASSLAGVGYNEQFF. The V gene is TRBV5-1, the J gene TRBJ2-1; tentative D call: TRBD2 (6 bases). Germline assignment: CDR1 SGHRS and CDR2 YFSETQ. The CDR3 length is 15 residues. Deletions cut 0 bases from V and 4 bases from J, with 11 bases between.

This clone was recorded a few times. The chain has TRBV7-2 and TRBJ1-2; D is unclear. Germline assignment: CDR1 SGHTA and CDR2 FQGNSA. The CDR3 contains 14 residues. The V end was cut by 7 bases, the J end by 3 bases, with 15 bases between. In DNA form, the CDR3 reads TGTGCCAGCACCAAGGACTCTTCAGACTATGGCTACACCTTC. Residues: CASTKDSSDYGYTF.

The chain's CDR3 is CTSSQENGGAGTSSTDTQYF. The CDR3 DNA reads as TGCACCAGCAGCCAAGAAAACGGGGGCGCTGGAACTTCTAGCACAGATACGCAGTATTTT. The chain carries TRBV1 and TRBJ2-3. TRBV1 is termed a pseudogene. The CDR3 totals 20 residues.

This clone turned up a few times. V and J are TRBV5-1 and TRBJ2-7, with no clear D. CDR1 is SGHRS, CDR2 YFSETQ, per germline. Trimming removed 4 bases from V and 1 base from J, with 15 bases in between. The CDR3 is 15 amino acids. The CDR3 nucleotides are TGCGCCAGCAGCCAATCAGTCGTCCCGTCCTACGAGCAGTACTTC. Translating it yields CASSQSVVPSYEQYF. The full variable domain, its missing parts supplied by reference TRBV5-1 and TRBJ2-7, is KAGVTQTPRYLIKTRGQQVTLSCSPISGHRSVSWYQQTPGQGLQFLFEYFSETQRNKGNFPGRFSGRQFSNSRSEMNVSTLELGDSALYLCASSQSVVPSYEQYFGPGTRLTVT.

The J gene is TRBJ2-6, the V gene TRBV7-2, with a possible D match to TRBD1 (6 bases). The germline gives CDR1 SGHTA, CDR2 FQGNSA. The CDR3 loop spans 18 amino acids. V was cut by 3 bases and J by 0 bases, with 15 bases left in between. CDR3 amino acids: CASSFQGQLVSGANVLTF. The CDR3 DNA is TGTGCCAGCAGCTTCCAGGGGCAACTCGTCTCTGGGGCCAACGTCCTGACTTTC.

This clone was counted between two and nine times. This chain links TRBV4-3 with TRBJ2-5, with D perhaps assigned TRBD1 or TRBD2 (5 bases each). Trimming removed 0 bases at V and 5 bases at J, with 13 bases between. The germline CDR1 and CDR2 sequences are LGHNA and YSLEER. CDR3 length: 15 amino acids. CDR3 nucleotides: TGCGCCAGCAGCCAAGAAGGGGCTAGAGGGGAGACCCAGTACTTC. It codes for CASSQEGARGETQYF.

The table lists this clone with a few counts. The gene calls are TRBV20-1 and TRBJ2-3; D is undetermined. Germline values: CDR1 DFQATT, CDR2 SNEGSKA (reference sequence). V was trimmed by 7 bases and J by 4 bases, leaving 9 bases between them. The CDR3 loop spans 11 amino acids. The DNA for the CDR3 is TGCAGTGTCGGTCGCCCAGATACGCAGTATTTT. Its translation is CSVGRPDTQYF.